Listed below are T cell receptor beta chains from one sample, sequenced in a study of control samples from healthy donors and cancer patients. Clones were read by immunoSEQ multiplex PCR, and TCRdb kept only the in-frame ones, dropping some. There are about 130,000 clones in the sample; just under 95% occur only once, and around 5.8% lies in the top ten. Sequenced input: blood. The receptors stem from a man in his late teens or twenties in good health. Both conserved end residues are trimmed from each CDR3. The order of the fields is V gene, CDR3 protein.

v_gene: TRBV24-1
CDR3aa: ATSDTDKNYGYT

v_gene: TRBV28
CDR3aa: ASSRTGVAYNEQF

v_gene: TRBV11-3
CDR3aa: ASSRSWGANTGELL

v_gene: TRBV3-1/TRBV3-2
CDR3aa: ASSQFFGEQY

v_gene: TRBV29-1
CDR3aa: SAASSGSWDTQY

v_gene: TRBV7-4
CDR3aa: ASSSGQGGWEQY

v_gene: TRBV27
CDR3aa: ASSFLGGANEQY

v_gene: TRBV7-3
CDR3aa: ASSLRKVLDRALPDYGYT

v_gene: TRBV7-9
CDR3aa: ASSPRGPDTQY

v_gene: TRBV19
CDR3aa: ASSIQNTGIGKETQY

v_gene: TRBV11-1
CDR3aa: ASSSRRTQY

v_gene: TRBV7-9
CDR3aa: ASSLAGFEKLF

v_gene: TRBV30
CDR3aa: AWSLQGIGELF

v_gene: TRBV10-1
CDR3aa: ASRGGGTGELF

v_gene: TRBV4-2
CDR3aa: ASSQGASGANVLT

v_gene: TRBV18
CDR3aa: ASSPPGTTNNEQF

v_gene: TRBV18
CDR3aa: ASSPGQDSTDTQY

v_gene: TRBV6-4
CDR3aa: ASRGTGLGYT

v_gene: TRBV20-1
CDR3aa: SASSRAYNSPLH

v_gene: TRBV7-2
CDR3aa: ASSLVSGGALGRQETQY

v_gene: TRBV2
CDR3aa: ASSKDRLPGNTIY

v_gene: TRBV4-1
CDR3aa: ASSQGPGNMNTEAF

v_gene: TRBV9
CDR3aa: ASSVESGRRDTQY

v_gene: TRBV7-9
CDR3aa: ASSLGVNMNTEAF

v_gene: TRBV5-1
CDR3aa: ASTPGGENTEAF

v_gene: TRBV3-1/TRBV3-2
CDR3aa: ASSQATAGRAF

v_gene: TRBV3-1/TRBV3-2
CDR3aa: ASSFDRGDDIQY

v_gene: TRBV7-2
CDR3aa: ASSLGLQETQY

v_gene: TRBV6-5
CDR3aa: ASSRGAGTEAF

v_gene: TRBV7-2
CDR3aa: ASSLQTGLGNTIY

v_gene: TRBV18
CDR3aa: ASSPNSPNLNEKLF

v_gene: TRBV30
CDR3aa: AWSVGLSGLGETQY

v_gene: TRBV11-2
CDR3aa: ASSPLQGIREQY

v_gene: TRBV19
CDR3aa: ASSRDSSYEQY

v_gene: TRBV7-9
CDR3aa: ASSLGTTEAF

v_gene: TRBV27
CDR3aa: ASSLSGTANTGELF

v_gene: TRBV5-1
CDR3aa: ASSPRLAGSMTDEQF

v_gene: TRBV2
CDR3aa: ASKAGDSTDTQY

v_gene: TRBV7-2
CDR3aa: ASGLNQPQH

v_gene: TRBV30
CDR3aa: AWSLQGRSPLH

v_gene: TRBV6-5
CDR3aa: ASERAIGY

v_gene: TRBV3-1/TRBV3-2
CDR3aa: ASSPYRTGGSEQY

v_gene: TRBV5-1
CDR3aa: ASSSKTGGTDTQY

v_gene: TRBV5-4
CDR3aa: ASSLVGQLNTGELF

v_gene: TRBV4-1
CDR3aa: ASSQAGLAGSYEQY

v_gene: TRBV9
CDR3aa: ASSVGGGTGARGYT

v_gene: TRBV5-4
CDR3aa: ASSSRWGGDVETQY

v_gene: TRBV7-9
CDR3aa: ASSLWSGVETQY

v_gene: TRBV18
CDR3aa: ASSPWQGDEQF

v_gene: TRBV19
CDR3aa: ASSIFRGQGDNEQF

v_gene: TRBV7-9
CDR3aa: ASSLGQMGEYSYEQY

v_gene: TRBV5-1
CDR3aa: ASLLNEEEQY

v_gene: TRBV6-5
CDR3aa: ASSNTGGRKKLF